These 10 T cell receptor beta chains were sequenced from one sample in a study of cytomegalovirus exposure and HLA in healthy donors. Profiled with immunoSEQ multiplex PCR; TCRdb holds only in-frame clones, not every one. The repertoire holds roughly 230,000 clones, with 90% as singletons. What was sequenced was PBMCs. All receptors come from a woman in her twenties or thirties in good health and CMV-seronegative.

The rearrangement joins TRBV30 to TRBJ2-1, with a weak D call TRBD2 (6 bases). Per the germline V gene, CDR1 is GTSNPN and CDR2 is SVGIG (reference sequence). CDR3 length equals 12 residues. As DNA, the CDR3 is TGTGCTGGAGGGTTCGGTGGGAATGAGCAGTTCTTC. Residues: CAGGFGGNEQFF.

The CDR3 sequence: CASHGYRGYTF. In DNA, the CDR3 is TGTGCCAGCCACGGCTACCGCGGCTACACCTTC. The rearrangement joins TRBV6-5 to TRBJ1-2; no definite D call. The CDR3 consists of 11 residues. V lost 8 bases, J lost 8 bases, and 12 bases lay in between. Germline CDR1 reads MNHEY; CDR2 reads SVGAGI.

The chain carries TRBV9 and TRBJ2-7; no clear D. This CDR3 spans 15 amino acids. Trimming stripped 0 bases from V and 1 base from J, with 11 bases between. Germline assignment: CDR1 SGDLS and CDR2 YYNGEE. The CDR3 DNA sequence: TGTGCCAGCAGCGTAGGTGGCAGAGAGTCCTACGAGCAGTACTTC. This codes for CASSVGGRESYEQYF.

CDR3: CASSQTAGGSGNTIYF. CDR3 coding DNA: TGTGCCAGCAGCCAAACAGCAGGGGGGTCTGGAAACACCATATATTTT. V gene TRBV14 combines with J gene TRBJ1-3; 7 bases are a match to TRBD1. This CDR3 has 16 residues. The V and J ends lost 2 bases and 1 base, in that order; junction bases with no gene match: 5. Germline CDR1 and CDR2: SGHDN and FVKESK.

The chain is built from TRBV2 and TRBJ2-5, with 7 bases fitting TRBD1. The CDR3 is 14 residues long. Germline V gene data show CDR1 as SNHLY and CDR2 as FYNNEI. J was trimmed by 7 bases and V by 5 bases; bases with no gene match: 10. The CDR3 here is CASSHRDSTRTQYF. The CDR3 region has the DNA TGTGCCAGCAGTCACCGGGACAGCACACGGACCCAGTACTTC.

This chain connects TRBV9 to TRBJ1-5; 7 positions agree with TRBD1. The germline V gene has CDR1 SGDLS and CDR2 YYNGEE. The CDR3 runs to 15 residues. With V trimmed by 4 bases and J by 4 bases, 8 bases remained unmatched. As DNA, the CDR3 is TGTGCCAGCAGCACCGGGCCAGGGGGTAATCAGCCCCAGCATTTT. This encodes CASSTGPGGNQPQHF.

V and J are TRBV11-3 and TRBJ2-7; 7 nucleotides match TRBD1. The germline V gene encodes CDR1 SGHNT and CDR2 YENEEA. CDR3 length: 13 residues. V was pared by 6 bases and J by 2 bases, with 4 bases of the junction left unmatched. In DNA, the CDR3 is TGTGCCAGCAGGACCGGGACAGCCTACGAGCAGTACTTC. Amino acids: CASRTGTAYEQYF.

The chain joins TRBV9 to TRBJ2-1; 9 bases agree with TRBD2. The CDR3 has 19 residues. V shed 0 bases and J 5 bases; nucleotides not matched to a gene: 15. Germline lookup yields CDR1 SGDLS and CDR2 YYNGEE. CDR3 bases: TGTGCCAGCAGCGTAGGGGCTAGCGGGAAAATCCGGGTGGACAATGAGCAGTTCTTC. Its translation is CASSVGASGKIRVDNEQFF.

The V call is TRBV5-1, the J call TRBJ2-1; D is uncertain. CDR1 is SGHRS, CDR2 YFSETQ, per germline. CDR3 length equals 11 residues. Trimming stripped 1 base from V and 9 bases from J, with 5 bases between. The CDR3 region is CASSLSSEQFF. DNA of the CDR3: TGCGCCAGCAGCTTGTCAAGTGAGCAGTTCTTC.

This clone was seen only once. The chain uses TRBV20-1 and TRBJ2-7; no definite D call. Trimming took off 6 bases at V and 1 base at J, with 7 bases between the two ends. CDR3 size: 11 residues. Looked up from germline, CDR1 is DFQATT and CDR2 is SNEGSKA (reference sequence). The CDR3 bases are TGCAGTGCAGACAAATCCTACGAGCAGTACTTC. Translated: CSADKSYEQYF.